Sequencing of this TCR beta chain was carried out in a study of T cell repertoires in cytomegalovirus infection. About the research overall: Recently identified HLA-C-restricted and well-studied HLA-B-restricted CMV epitopes were used. In public TCR beta signatures, there were indications of both CMV infection and matching HLA type.

The length of the CDR3 is 15 residues. Trimming took 5 bases from V and 3 from J; bases not matched to a gene: 4. Germline CDR1 reads MNHEY; CDR2 reads SVGEGT. Note on this clonotype: Its antigen remains unknown.

Regarding the study as a whole: The study found HLA-C-restricted CMV-specific TCR beta clonotypes dominating the ex vivo response.

TCRdb reanalysed the reads using MiXCR and keeps one entry per CDR3 protein. Of tens of thousands of distinct CDR3 sequences in the sample, approximately 46% were seen once. This specimen was CD8+ T cells from cultured PBMCs, taken from culture after CMV antigen stimulation. The sequence came from a human donor in good health (CMV status not recorded). Some clones in this sample may be carry-over from other donors' samples. The chain carries TRBV6-2 or TRBV6-3 and TRBJ2-1; 10 bases fit TRBD2. CDR3 DNA sequence: TGTGCCAGCAGTCGTAGCGGGGGGTACTACAATGAGCAGTTCTTC. Its protein product is CASSRSGGYYNEQFF.